This T cell receptor beta chain was sequenced during a study of OX40 agonist ivuxolimab in advanced cancers. Study at large: Three individuals attained partial responses, comprising one hepatocellular carcinoma case and two cutaneous melanoma cases.

Generated by immunoSEQ multiplex PCR, the TCRdb table keeps only in-frame clones and is missing some. The repertoire includes roughly 62,000 clones, roughly 86% of them detected once, and under 3% sits in the top ten. Germline lookup yields CDR1 SGHTA and CDR2 FQGNSA. The CDR3 is 12 amino acids. Trimming took 4 bases from V and 3 from J, leaving 6 bases between them. This TCR came from an adult with an advanced solid tumor such as melanoma, head and neck, liver or kidney cancer. V usage is TRBV7-2 and J usage is TRBJ1-2; unclear D gene. Sample: CD4+ or CD8+ T cells sorted from blood, taken in a trial of the OX40 agonist ivuxolimab. This CDR3 reads CASSSSDYGYTF. CDR3 nucleotide sequence: TGTGCCAGCAGCTCTTCAGACTATGGCTACACCTTC.